Listed below are T cell receptor beta chains from one sample, sequenced in a study of graft-versus-host responses after intestinal transplantation. Their antigens remain unidentified. Generated by immunoSEQ multiplex PCR, the TCRdb table keeps only in-frame clones and is missing some. The sample lists 86,000 or so clones; 85% to 95% were seen once. The sample in question was unstimulated CD8+ T cells sorted from spleen or lymph node cells, obtained before intestinal transplant. The origin of the receptors is a human donor who received an intestinal transplant. CDR3s include the opening cysteine and the closing phenylalanine or tryptophan. A D gene is named only where the DNA matches it firmly. Size is omitted from some rows. Given values are once, few, many or a class for expanded clones.

TRBV6-5	.	.	12	TRBJ2-7	TGTGCCAGCAGTTACCCCACCTACGAGCAGTACTTC	CASSYPTYEQYF
TRBV13	.	.	14	TRBJ2-5	TGTGCCAGCAGCGTGGCCCGGGGCCACGAGACCCAGTACTTC	CASSVARGHETQYF
TRBV7-6	TRBD2	.	16	TRBJ2-7	TGTGCCAGCAGCTTAGGTCTGGCGGGGGGGCCGGGGGAGCAGTACTTC	CASSLGLAGGPGEQYF
TRBV21-1	.	.	15	TRBJ1-4	TGTGCCAGCAGCCGCCGGGACAGGATATATGAAAAACTGTTTTTT	CASSRRDRIYEKLFF
TRBV7-3	.	.	15	TRBJ2-3	TGTGCCAGCAGCTTTTTCGGCTACTCCACAGATACGCAGTATTTT	CASSFFGYSTDTQYF
TRBV6-5	.	few	15	TRBJ1-5	TGTGCCAGCAGCCAAGATCCTGGGAGCAATCAGCCCCAGCATTTT	CASSQDPGSNQPQHF
TRBV12-5	.	.	15	TRBJ1-2	TGTGCTAGTGGTTTGGTACCGTCCAGGGGCGATGGCTACACCTTC	CASGLVPSRGDGYTF
TRBV6-5	.	.	13	TRBJ2-7	TGTGCCAGCAGTTACTCGGGGGAAAACGAGCAGTACTTC	CASSYSGENEQYF
TRBV27	.	.	14	TRBJ2-7	TGTGCCAGCAGTCCCTGGAACGACGACTACGAGCAGTACTTC	CASSPWNDDYEQYF
TRBV4-2	TRBD2	few	15	TRBJ2-1	TGTGCCAGCAGCCCGGGACTAAGCTCCTACAATGAGCAGTTCTTC	CASSPGLSSYNEQFF
TRBV13	.	.	13	TRBJ2-5	TGTGCCAGCAGCTTAGACAGGGAGGGGACCCAGTACTTC	CASSLDREGTQYF